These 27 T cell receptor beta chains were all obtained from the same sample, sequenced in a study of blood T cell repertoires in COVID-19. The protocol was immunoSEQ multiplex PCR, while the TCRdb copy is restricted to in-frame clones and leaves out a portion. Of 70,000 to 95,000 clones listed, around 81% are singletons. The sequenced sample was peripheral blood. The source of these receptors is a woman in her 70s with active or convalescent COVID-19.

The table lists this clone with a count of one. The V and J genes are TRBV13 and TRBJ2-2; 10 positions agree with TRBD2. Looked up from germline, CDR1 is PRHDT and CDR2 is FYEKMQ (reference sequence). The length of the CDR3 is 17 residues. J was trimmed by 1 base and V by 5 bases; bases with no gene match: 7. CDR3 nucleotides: TGTGCCAGCAGCCCCATCCTAGCGGGGGTGAACACCGGGGAGCTGTTTTTT. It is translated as CASSPILAGVNTGELFF.

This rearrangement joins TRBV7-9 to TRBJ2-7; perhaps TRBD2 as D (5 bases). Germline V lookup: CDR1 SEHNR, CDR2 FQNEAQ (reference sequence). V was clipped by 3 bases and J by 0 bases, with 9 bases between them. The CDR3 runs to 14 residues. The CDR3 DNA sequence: TGTGCCAGCAGCTTCACTCGGGGCTCCTACGAGCAGTACTTC. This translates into CASSFTRGSYEQYF.

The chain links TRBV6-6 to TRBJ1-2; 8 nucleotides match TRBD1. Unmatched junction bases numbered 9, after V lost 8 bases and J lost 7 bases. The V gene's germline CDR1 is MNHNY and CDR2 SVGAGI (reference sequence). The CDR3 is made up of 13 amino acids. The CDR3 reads CASRQDRAIGYTF. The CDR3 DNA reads TGTGCCAGCCGTCAGGACAGGGCGATTGGCTACACCTTC.

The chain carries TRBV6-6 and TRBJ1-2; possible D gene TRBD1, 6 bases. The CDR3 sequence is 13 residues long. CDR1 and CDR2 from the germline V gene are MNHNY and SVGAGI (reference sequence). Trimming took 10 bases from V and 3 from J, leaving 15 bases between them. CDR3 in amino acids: CATQQGSDYGYTF. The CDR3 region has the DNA TGTGCCACCCAACAGGGATCCGACTATGGCTACACCTTC.

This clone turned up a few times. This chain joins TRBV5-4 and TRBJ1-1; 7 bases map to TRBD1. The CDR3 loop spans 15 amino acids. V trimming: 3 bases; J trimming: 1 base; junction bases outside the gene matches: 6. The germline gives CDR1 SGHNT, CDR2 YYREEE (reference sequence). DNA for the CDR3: TGTGCCAGCAGCTACCCCCGGACAGGGAACACTGAAGCTTTCTTT. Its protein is CASSYPRTGNTEAFF.

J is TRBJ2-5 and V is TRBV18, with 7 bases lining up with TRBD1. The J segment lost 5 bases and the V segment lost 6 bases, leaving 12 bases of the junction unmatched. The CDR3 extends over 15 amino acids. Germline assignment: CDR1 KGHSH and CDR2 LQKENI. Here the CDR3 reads CASSESGQSRETQYF. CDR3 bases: TGTGCCAGCTCTGAATCGGGACAGTCACGGGAGACCCAGTACTTC.

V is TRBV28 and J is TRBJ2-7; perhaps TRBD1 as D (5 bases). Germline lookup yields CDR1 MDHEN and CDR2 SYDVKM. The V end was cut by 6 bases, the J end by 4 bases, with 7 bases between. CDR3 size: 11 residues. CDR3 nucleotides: TGTGCCAGCAGCCAGGGTTACGAGCAGTACTTC. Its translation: CASSQGYEQYF. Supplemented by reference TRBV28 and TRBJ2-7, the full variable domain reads DVKVTQSSRYLVKRTGEKVFLECVQDMDHENMFWYRQDPGLGLRLIYFSYDVKMKEKGDIPEGYSVSREKKERFSLILESASTNQTSMYLCASSQGYEQYFGPGTRLTVT.

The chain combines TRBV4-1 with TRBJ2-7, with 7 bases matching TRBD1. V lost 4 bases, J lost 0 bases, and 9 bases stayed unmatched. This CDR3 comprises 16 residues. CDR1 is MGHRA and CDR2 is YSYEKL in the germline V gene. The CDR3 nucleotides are TGCGCCAGCAGCCCGTCGGACAGGATGAGCTCCTACGAGCAGTACTTC. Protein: CASSPSDRMSSYEQYF.

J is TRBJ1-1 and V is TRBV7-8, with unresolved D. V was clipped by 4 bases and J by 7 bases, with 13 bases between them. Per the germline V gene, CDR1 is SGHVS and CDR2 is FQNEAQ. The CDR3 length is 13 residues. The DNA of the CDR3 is TGTGCCAGCAGCTCCTACCTTGGTTATGAAGCTTTCTTT. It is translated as CASSSYLGYEAFF. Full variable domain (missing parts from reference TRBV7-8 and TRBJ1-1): GAGVSQSPRYKVAKRGQDVALRCDPISGHVSLFWYQQALGQGPEFLTYFQNEAQLDKSGLPSDRFFAERPEGSVSTLKIQRTQQEDSAVYLCASSSYLGYEAFFGQGTRLTVV.

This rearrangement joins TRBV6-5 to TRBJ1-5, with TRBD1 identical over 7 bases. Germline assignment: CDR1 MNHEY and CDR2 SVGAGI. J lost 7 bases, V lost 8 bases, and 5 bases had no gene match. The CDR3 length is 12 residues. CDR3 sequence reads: CASVQGRQPQHF. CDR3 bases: TGTGCCAGCGTACAGGGGCGGCAGCCCCAGCATTTT.

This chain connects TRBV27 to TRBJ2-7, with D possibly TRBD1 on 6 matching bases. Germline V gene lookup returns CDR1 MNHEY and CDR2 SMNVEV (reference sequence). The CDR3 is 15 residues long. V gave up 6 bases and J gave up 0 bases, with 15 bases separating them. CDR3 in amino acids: CASSRDIVDSYEQYF. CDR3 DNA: TGTGCCAGCAGCCGGGACATTGTAGACTCCTACGAGCAGTACTTC.

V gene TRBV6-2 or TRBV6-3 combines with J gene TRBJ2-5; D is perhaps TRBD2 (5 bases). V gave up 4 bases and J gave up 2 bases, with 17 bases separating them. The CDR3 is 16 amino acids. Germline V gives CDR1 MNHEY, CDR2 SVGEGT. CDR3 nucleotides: TGTGCCAGCAGTTCTCTTGGGGTGGGAGTACAAGAGACCCAGTACTTC. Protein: CASSSLGVGVQETQYF.

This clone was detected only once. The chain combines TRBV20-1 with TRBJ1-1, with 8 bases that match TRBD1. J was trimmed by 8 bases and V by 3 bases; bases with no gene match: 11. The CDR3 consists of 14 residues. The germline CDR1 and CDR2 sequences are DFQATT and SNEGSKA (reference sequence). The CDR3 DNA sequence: TGCAGTGCTAGTTCGGGCAGGGGGCGGGGAGAAGCTTTCTTT. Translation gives CSASSGRGRGEAFF.

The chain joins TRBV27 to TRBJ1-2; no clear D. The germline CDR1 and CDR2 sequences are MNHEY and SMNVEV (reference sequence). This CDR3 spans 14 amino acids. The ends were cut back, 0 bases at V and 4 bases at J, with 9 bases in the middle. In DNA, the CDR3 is TGTGCCAGCAGTTTATCGAGGGAGGTCTATGGCTACACCTTC. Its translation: CASSLSREVYGYTF.

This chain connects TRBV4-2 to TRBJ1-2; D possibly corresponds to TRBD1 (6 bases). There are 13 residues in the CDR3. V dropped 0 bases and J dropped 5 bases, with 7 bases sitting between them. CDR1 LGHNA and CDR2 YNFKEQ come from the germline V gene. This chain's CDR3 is CASSQDGQYGYTF. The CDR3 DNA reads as TGTGCCAGCAGCCAAGATGGACAGTATGGCTACACCTTC.

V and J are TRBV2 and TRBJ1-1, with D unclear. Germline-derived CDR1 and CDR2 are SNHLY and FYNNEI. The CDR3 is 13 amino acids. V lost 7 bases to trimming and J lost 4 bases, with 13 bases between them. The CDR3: CASKRSGGTEAFF. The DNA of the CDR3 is TGTGCCAGCAAGAGGTCGGGAGGCACTGAAGCTTTCTTT.

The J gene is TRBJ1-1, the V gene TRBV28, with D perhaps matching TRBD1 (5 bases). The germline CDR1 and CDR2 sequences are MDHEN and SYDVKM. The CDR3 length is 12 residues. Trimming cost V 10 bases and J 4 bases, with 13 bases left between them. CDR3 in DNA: TGTGCCATCGGGACTCCAGGCACTGAAGCTTTCTTT. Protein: CAIGTPGTEAFF.

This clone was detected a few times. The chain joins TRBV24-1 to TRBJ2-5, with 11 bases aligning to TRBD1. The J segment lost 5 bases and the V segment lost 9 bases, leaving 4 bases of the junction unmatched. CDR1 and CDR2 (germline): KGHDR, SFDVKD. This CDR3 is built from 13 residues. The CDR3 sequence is CATGGQGGETQYF. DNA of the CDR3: TGTGCCACCGGGGGACAGGGGGGGGAGACCCAGTACTTC.

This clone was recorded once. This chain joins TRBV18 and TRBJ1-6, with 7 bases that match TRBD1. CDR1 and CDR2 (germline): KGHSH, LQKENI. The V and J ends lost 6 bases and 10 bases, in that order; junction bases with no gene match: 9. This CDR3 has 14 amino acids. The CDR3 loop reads CASSRQGRDSPLHF. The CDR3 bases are TGTGCCAGCTCGCGACAGGGTCGAGACTCACCCCTCCACTTT.

The CDR3 bases are TGTGCCAGCTTCCGGGACAGGGGAGCCGAGCAGTACTTC. It codes for CASFRDRGAEQYF. The chain links TRBV6-5 to TRBJ2-7, with 10 bases that match TRBD1. Germline CDR1 and CDR2: MNHEY and SVGAGI. J lost 6 bases, V lost 8 bases, and 7 bases had no gene match. The CDR3 contains 13 residues.

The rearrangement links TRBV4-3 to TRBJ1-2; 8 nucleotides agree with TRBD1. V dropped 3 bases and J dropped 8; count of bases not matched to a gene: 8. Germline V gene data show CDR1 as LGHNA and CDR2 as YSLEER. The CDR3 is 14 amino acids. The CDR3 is CASSQFQGAKGYTF. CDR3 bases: TGCGCCAGCAGCCAGTTCCAGGGGGCGAAGGGCTACACCTTC.

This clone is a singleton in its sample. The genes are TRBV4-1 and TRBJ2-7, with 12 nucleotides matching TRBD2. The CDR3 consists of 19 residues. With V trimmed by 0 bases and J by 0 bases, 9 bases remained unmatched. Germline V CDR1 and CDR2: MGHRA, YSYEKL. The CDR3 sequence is CASSQDIGTSGLSSYEQYF. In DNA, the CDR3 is TGCGCCAGCAGCCAAGATATCGGGACTAGCGGGCTTAGCTCCTACGAGCAGTACTTC.

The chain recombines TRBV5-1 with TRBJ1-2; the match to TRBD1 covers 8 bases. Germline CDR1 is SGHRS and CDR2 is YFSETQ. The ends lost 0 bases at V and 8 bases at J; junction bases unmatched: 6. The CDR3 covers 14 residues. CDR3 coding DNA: TGCGCCAGCAGCTTGGTGGCAGGGGGCGACGGCTACACCTTC. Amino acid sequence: CASSLVAGGDGYTF.

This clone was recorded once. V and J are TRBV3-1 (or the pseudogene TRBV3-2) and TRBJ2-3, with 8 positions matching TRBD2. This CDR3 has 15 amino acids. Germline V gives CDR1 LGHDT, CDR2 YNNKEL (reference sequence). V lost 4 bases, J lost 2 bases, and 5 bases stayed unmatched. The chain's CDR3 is CASSPLAGYTDTQYF. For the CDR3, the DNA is TGTGCCAGCAGCCCGTTAGCGGGGTACACAGATACGCAGTATTTT.

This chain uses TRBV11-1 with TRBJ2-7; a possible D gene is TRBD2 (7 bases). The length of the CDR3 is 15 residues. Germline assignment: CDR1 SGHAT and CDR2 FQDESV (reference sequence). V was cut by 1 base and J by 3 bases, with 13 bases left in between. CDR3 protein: CASSLEEGEGYEQYF. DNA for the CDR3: TGTGCCAGCAGCTTAGAGGAGGGGGAGGGCTACGAGCAGTACTTC. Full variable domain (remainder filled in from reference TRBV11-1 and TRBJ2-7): EAEVAQSPRYKITEKSQAVAFWCDPISGHATLYWYRQILGQGPELLVQFQDESVVDDSQLPKDRFSAERLKGVDSTLKIQPAELGDSAMYLCASSLEEGEGYEQYFGPGTRLTVT.

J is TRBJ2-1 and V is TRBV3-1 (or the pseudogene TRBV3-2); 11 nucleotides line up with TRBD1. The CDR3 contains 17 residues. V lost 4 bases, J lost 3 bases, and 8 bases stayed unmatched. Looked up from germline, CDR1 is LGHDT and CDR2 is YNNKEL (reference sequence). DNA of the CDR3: TGTGCCAGCAGCCCAGGGTCGGGGACAGGGGGCTACAATGAGCAGTTCTTC. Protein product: CASSPGSGTGGYNEQFF.

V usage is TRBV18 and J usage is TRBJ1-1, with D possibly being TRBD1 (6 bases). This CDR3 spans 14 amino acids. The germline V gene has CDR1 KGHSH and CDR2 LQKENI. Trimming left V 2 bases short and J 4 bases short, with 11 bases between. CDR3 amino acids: CASSPGGVGTEAFF. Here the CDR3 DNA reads TGTGCCAGCTCACCAGGGGGCGTTGGCACTGAAGCTTTCTTT.